One and the same sample provided the 6 T cell receptor beta chains below, sequenced in a study of vaccination and CD4 T cells after COVID-19. Sequencing of DNA taken from cultured CD4+ T cells relied on the Oncomine TCR Beta short-read assay. Each CDR3 protein is one row after TCRdb ran MiXCR on the PCR reads. The sample consists of about 23,000 distinct CDR3 sequences, over 60% of them appearing once. The treatment is: approximately nine-day PBMC culture with coronavirus spike peptide pools or control peptides (ViraFEST assay). Antigens of these TCRs are unknown. Specimen: CD4+ T cells from blood, cultured in vitro, collected after SARS-CoV-2 vaccination. These receptors all stem from a human donor who received a COVID-19 vaccine.

The rearrangement joins TRBV20-1 to TRBJ2-7; 9 bases are a match to TRBD1. Germline CDR1 is DFQATT and CDR2 is SNEGSKA (reference sequence). Trimming at V came to 5 bases and at J to 4 bases, leaving 15 bases not matched to a gene. The CDR3 contains 16 residues. The CDR3 region is CSAPFIGTGKEYEQYF. The CDR3 DNA sequence: TGCAGTGCTCCGTTTATCGGGACAGGGAAAGAATACGAGCAGTACTTC.

The genes are TRBV18 and TRBJ2-3, with 8 nucleotides matching TRBD1. Trimming cost V 1 base and J 3 bases; bases outside gene matches: 12. CDR1 KGHSH and CDR2 LQKENI come from the germline V gene. The CDR3 has 18 residues. The CDR3 protein is CASSPLYPSTGDTDTQYF. CDR3 bases: TGTGCCAGCTCACCACTATACCCATCGACAGGGGATACAGATACGCAGTATTTT. The variable domain in full, completed from reference TRBV18 and TRBJ2-3, reads NAGVMQNPRHLVRRRGQEARLRCSPMKGHSHVYWYRQLPEEGLKFMVYLQKENIIDESGMPKERFSAEFPKEGPSILRIQQVVRGDSAAYFCASSPLYPSTGDTDTQYFGPGTRLTVL.

The rearrangement uses TRBV20-1 and TRBJ2-3; D is unresolved. Between the trimmed V and J ends, which lost 6 bases and 3 bases, there was a span of 16 bases. Germline V gives CDR1 DFQATT, CDR2 SNEGSKA (reference sequence). The CDR3 has 14 residues. As DNA, the CDR3 is TGCAGTGCGCCAGGACCAGATAATACAGATACGCAGTATTTT. As protein: CSAPGPDNTDTQYF.

This rearrangement joins TRBV7-6 to TRBJ2-7; TRBD2 matches 7 bases. The CDR3 spans 16 residues. Unmatched junction bases numbered 6, after V lost 0 bases and J lost 1 base. Germline CDR1 and CDR2: SGHVS and FNYEAQ. CDR3 sequence reads: CASSLARGGESYEQYF. DNA for the CDR3: TGTGCCAGCAGCTTAGCGCGTGGGGGGGAATCCTACGAGCAGTACTTC.

CDR3 sequence (DNA): TGCAGTGCTAGATCCGGGACTAGCGGGGGGGCCCAGTACTTC. Amino acid sequence: CSARSGTSGGAQYF. This rearrangement joins TRBV20-1 to TRBJ2-4; 16 bases line up with TRBD2. The CDR3 spans 14 residues. With V trimmed by 2 bases and J by 13 bases, 5 bases remained unmatched. The germline V gene encodes CDR1 DFQATT and CDR2 SNEGSKA (reference sequence).

This clonotype was detected a few times. The genes are TRBV5-1 and TRBJ2-6; perhaps TRBD1 as D (5 bases). CDR1 is SGHRS and CDR2 is YFSETQ in the germline V gene. The V end was cut by 0 bases, the J end by 0 bases, with 19 bases between. The CDR3 runs 20 residues. CDR3 amino acids: CASSLDWGGGDLSGANVLTF. For the CDR3, the DNA is TGCGCCAGCAGCTTGGATTGGGGCGGCGGAGACCTCTCTGGGGCCAACGTCCTGACTTTC.